This record covers a single T cell receptor beta chain. Its antigen is undetermined. The table came from immunoSEQ multiplex PCR; TCRdb's copy has only in-frame clones and leaves some out. The sample has 450,000 to 550,000 clones, 89% seen once. Treatment reported: roughly 18 received Ad26.COV2.S at low or high dose, single or two shots; 5 received placebo; per-sample allocation not given. Each sample was drawn 63 days after the first injection (of vaccine or placebo). The entry originates in a study of Ad26.COV2.S vaccination and SARS-CoV-2 variants. Whole-study results and caveats: Vaccine and placebo groups showed comparable non-spike TCR breadth.

This clonotype was obtained from a person aged 18-65 years who received the Ad26.COV2.S COVID-19 vaccine or a placebo. The sequencing here drew on peripheral blood, taken in a trial of Ad26.COV2.S vaccine versus placebo.

The CDR3 region is CASSYYRDREQYF. The CDR3 region has the DNA TGTGCCAGCAGTTACTATCGGGACAGGGAGCAGTACTTC. The chain has TRBV6-6 and TRBJ2-7; 8 nucleotides match TRBD1. Germline V lookup: CDR1 MNHNY, CDR2 SVGAGI (reference sequence). The length of the CDR3 is 13 residues. J lost 7 bases, V lost 1 base, and 3 bases had no gene match.